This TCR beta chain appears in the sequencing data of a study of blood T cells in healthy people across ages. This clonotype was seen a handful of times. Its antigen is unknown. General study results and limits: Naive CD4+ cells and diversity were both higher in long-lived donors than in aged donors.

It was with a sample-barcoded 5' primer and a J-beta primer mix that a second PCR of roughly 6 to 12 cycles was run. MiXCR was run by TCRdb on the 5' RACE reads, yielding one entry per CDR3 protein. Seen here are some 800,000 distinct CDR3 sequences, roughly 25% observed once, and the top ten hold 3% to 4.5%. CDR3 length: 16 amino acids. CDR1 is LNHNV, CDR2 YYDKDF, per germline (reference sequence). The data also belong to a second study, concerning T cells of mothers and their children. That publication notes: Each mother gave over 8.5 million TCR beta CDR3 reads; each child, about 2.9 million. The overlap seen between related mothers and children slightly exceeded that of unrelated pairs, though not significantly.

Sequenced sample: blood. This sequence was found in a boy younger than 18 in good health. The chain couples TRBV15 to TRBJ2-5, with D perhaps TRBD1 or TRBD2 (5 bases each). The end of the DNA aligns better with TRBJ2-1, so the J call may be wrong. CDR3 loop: CATSTKRDLTGNEQFF. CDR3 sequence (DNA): TGTGCCACCAGCACAAAAAGGGACCTCACCGGGAATGAGCAGTTCTTC.